This entry is about one T cell receptor (beta chain). This sample is drawn from a study of Tregs in tolerant kidney transplant recipients. The V and J ends lost 0 bases and 6 bases respectively, with 16 bases between them. The CDR3 consists of 15 residues. Germline V lookup: CDR1 SGDLS, CDR2 YYNGEE. Only in-frame clones appear in the TCRdb table, and some are missing; sequencing was by immunoSEQ multiplex PCR. The table includes about 72,000 clones, 92% detected once. The receptor was derived from a human donor who received a combined kidney and bone marrow transplant. The source material was CD8+ T cells from blood, sampled before the transplant. The J gene is TRBJ2-7, the V gene TRBV9, with TRBD2 as a possible D gene (5 bases). This CDR3 reads CASSVATRSGSEQYF. The CDR3 DNA reads as TGTGCCAGCAGCGTAGCTACTCGGTCGGGATCCGAGCAGTACTTC.